This TCR beta chain appears in the sequencing data of a study of shared clonotypes between healthy human individuals. Produced via immunoSEQ multiplex PCR; TCRdb's table is partial and in-frame only. The sample lists about 450,000 clones, around 80% occurring once. This clone was observed once. The germline V gene encodes CDR1 MNHEY and CDR2 SMNVEV (reference sequence). The CDR3 runs to 15 residues. With V trimmed by 5 bases and J by 4 bases, 8 bases remained unmatched. The origin of this receptor is a woman between 40 and 55 years old in good health. Some clones in this sample may be carry-over from other donors' samples. Sequencing was performed on PBMCs. This chain uses TRBV27 with TRBJ2-3, with 8 bases identical to TRBD1. The CDR3 DNA follows: TGTGCCAGCAGTCCCGGACAGGGCTCAGCAGATACGCAGTATTTT. Its translation is CASSPGQGSADTQYF.